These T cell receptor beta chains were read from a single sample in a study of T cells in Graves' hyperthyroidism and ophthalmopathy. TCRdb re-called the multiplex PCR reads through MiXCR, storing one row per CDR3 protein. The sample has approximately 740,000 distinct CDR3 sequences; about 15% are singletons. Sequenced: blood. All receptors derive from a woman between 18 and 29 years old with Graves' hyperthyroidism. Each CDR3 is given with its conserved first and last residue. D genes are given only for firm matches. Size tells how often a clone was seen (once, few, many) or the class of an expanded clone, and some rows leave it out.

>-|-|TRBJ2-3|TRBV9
CASSVGTAGRRLGTDTQYF
TGTGCCAGCAGCGTGGGGACAGCGGGAAGAAGATTGGGCACAGATACGCAGTATTTT
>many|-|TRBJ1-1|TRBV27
CASSSRFLALNTEAFF
TGTGCCAGCAGTTCCCGGTTTTTGGCCCTGAACACTGAAGCTTTCTTT
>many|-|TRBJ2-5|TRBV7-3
CASSWGGGEKTQYF
TGTGCCAGCAGCTGGGGGGGCGGTGAGAAGACCCAGTACTTC
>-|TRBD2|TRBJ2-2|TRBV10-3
CAIGEASGITGELFF
TGTGCCATCGGGGAGGCTAGCGGGATCACCGGGGAGCTGTTTTTT
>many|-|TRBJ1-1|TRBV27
CASRDVGVGNTEAFF
TGTGCCAGCAGAGACGTAGGGGTGGGGAACACTGAAGCTTTCTTT
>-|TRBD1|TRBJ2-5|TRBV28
CASSKQGALETQYF
TGTGCCAGCAGTAAACAGGGGGCTTTGGAGACCCAGTACTTC
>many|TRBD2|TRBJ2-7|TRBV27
CASSPISGRDYEQYF
TGTGCCAGCAGTCCGATTAGCGGGAGAGACTACGAGCAGTACTTC
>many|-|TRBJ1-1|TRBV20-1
CSARPPGPTNTEAFF
TGCAGTGCTAGGCCCCCGGGGCCCACGAACACTGAAGCTTTCTTT
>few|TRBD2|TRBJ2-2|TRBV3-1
CASSQFYSREGTPPNTGELFF
TGTGCCAGCAGCCAATTTTATAGCCGGGAGGGTACACCCCCGAACACCGGGGAGCTGTTTTTT
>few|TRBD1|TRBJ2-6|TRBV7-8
CASSQGQGRSGANVLTF
TGTGCCAGCAGCCAGGGACAGGGACGCTCTGGGGCCAACGTCCTGACTTTC
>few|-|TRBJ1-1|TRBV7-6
CASSLGKDTEAFF
TGTGCCAGCAGCTTAGGGAAAGATACTGAAGCTTTCTTT
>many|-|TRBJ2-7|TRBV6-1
CASRSPGLTYEQYF
TGTGCCAGCAGAAGTCCGGGACTTACCTACGAGCAGTACTTC
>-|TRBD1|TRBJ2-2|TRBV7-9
CASRYSRQGVTGELFF
TGTGCCAGCAGGTACTCGCGACAGGGGGTCACCGGGGAGCTGTTTTTT
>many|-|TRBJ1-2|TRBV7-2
CASSPANYRGYTF
TGTGCCAGCAGCCCCGCCAATTATCGGGGCTACACCTTC
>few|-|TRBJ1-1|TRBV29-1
CSARRRGDTEAFF
TGCAGCGCCCGCCGCCGGGGGGACACTGAAGCTTTCTTT
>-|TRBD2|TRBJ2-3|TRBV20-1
CSASGALAVLTDTQYF
TGCAGTGCTAGTGGGGCCCTAGCGGTACTCACAGATACGCAGTATTTT
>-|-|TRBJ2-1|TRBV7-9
CASSLVASSRHEQFF
TGTGCCAGCAGCTTGGTGGCTAGTAGTAGACATGAGCAGTTCTTC
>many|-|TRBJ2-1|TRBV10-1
CASSFSGVGEQFF
TGCGCCAGCAGCTTTTCAGGGGTAGGGGAGCAGTTCTTC
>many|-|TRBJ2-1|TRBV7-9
CASTGTYNEQFF
TGTGCCAGCACTGGGACCTACAATGAGCAGTTCTTC
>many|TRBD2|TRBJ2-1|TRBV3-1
CASSPPRGLAGDEQFF
TGTGCCAGCAGCCCTCCCAGGGGACTAGCCGGCGATGAGCAGTTCTTC
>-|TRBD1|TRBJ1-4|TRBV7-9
CASSPGTATEKLFF
TGTGCCAGCAGCCCCGGGACAGCTACAGAAAAACTGTTTTTT
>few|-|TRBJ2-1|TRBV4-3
CASSQGAWFYNEQFF
TGCGCCAGCAGCCAAGGGGCTTGGTTCTACAATGAGCAGTTCTTC
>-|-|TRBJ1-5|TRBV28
CASTLASREQPQHF
TGTGCCAGCACTCTGGCCTCCAGGGAACAGCCCCAGCATTTT
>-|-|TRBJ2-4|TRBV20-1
CSALLSGRAKNIQYF
TGCAGTGCTCTCCTTTCGGGGAGAGCCAAAAACATTCAGTACTTC
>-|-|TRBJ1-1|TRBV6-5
CASSYYVNTEAFF
TGTGCCAGCAGTTACTATGTGAACACTGAAGCTTTCTTT
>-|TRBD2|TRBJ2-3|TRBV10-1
CASRKGLASSDTQYF
TGCGCCAGCAGGAAGGGACTAGCGAGTTCGGATACGCAGTATTTT
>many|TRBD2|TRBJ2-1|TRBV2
CAQRTSSLYNEQFF
TGTGCCCAGAGGACTAGCTCTCTATACAATGAGCAGTTCTTC
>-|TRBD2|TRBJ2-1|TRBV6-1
CARPQLAGDNEQFF
TGTGCCAGACCCCAACTAGCGGGGGACAATGAGCAGTTCTTC
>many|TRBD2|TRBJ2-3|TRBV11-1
CASSSLAVYSTDTQYF
TGTGCCAGCAGCTCACTAGCGGTCTATAGCACAGATACGCAGTATTTT
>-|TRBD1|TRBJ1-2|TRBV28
CASSSNPDRGYGHTF
TGTGCCAGCAGTTCTAACCCCGACAGGGGGTATGGCCACACCTTC
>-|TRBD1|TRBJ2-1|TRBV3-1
CASSRPGQGAYEQFF
TGTGCCAGCAGCCGCCCGGGACAGGGGGCATATGAGCAGTTCTTC
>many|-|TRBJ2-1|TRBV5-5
CASSWRAGSFSYNEQFF
TGTGCCAGCAGCTGGCGGGCCGGGAGTTTCTCCTACAATGAGCAGTTCTTC
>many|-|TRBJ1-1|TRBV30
CACLSGELGRDTEAFF
TGTGCCTGTCTTTCAGGGGAATTGGGACGGGACACTGAAGCTTTCTTT
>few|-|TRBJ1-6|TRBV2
CASSGRRGANSPLHF
TGTGCCAGCAGTGGGAGGAGGGGGGCGAATTCACCCCTCCACTTT
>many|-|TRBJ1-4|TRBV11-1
CASSGGVNEKLFF
TGTGCCAGCAGCGGCGGGGTAAATGAAAAACTGTTTTTT
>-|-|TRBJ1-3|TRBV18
CASSPVPGNSGNTIYF
TGTGCCAGCTCACCAGTCCCGGGGAACTCTGGAAACACCATATATTTT
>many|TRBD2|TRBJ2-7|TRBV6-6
CASSSLTSGRVYEQYF
TGTGCCAGCAGTTCCCTGACTAGCGGGAGGGTATACGAGCAGTACTTC
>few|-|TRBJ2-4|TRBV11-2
CASSPRGTKNIQYF
TGTGCCAGCAGCCCCCGGGGAACCAAAAACATTCAGTACTTC
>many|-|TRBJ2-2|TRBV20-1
CSARPRGDPNTGELFF
TGCAGTGCTAGACCCAGGGGCGACCCGAACACCGGGGAGCTGTTTTTT
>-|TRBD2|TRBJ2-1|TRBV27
CASSTEAAGAPYNEQFF
TGTGCCAGCAGTACCGAAGCGGCGGGAGCTCCCTACAATGAGCAGTTCTTC
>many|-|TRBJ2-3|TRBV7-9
CASSLRLETDTQYF
TGTGCCAGCAGCCTCAGACTAGAAACAGATACGCAGTATTTT
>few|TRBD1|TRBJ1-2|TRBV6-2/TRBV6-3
CASSYPSGQAFYGYTF
TGTGCCAGCAGTTACCCCTCCGGACAGGCCTTCTATGGCTACACCTTC
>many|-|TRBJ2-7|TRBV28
CASSLMSASSYEQYF
TGTGCCAGCAGTTTAATGTCGGCCAGCTCCTACGAGCAGTACTTC
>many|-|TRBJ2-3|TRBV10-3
CATSDALDTQYF
TGTGCCACTTCGGACGCCCTAGATACGCAGTATTTT
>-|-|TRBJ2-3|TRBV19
CASRVPSTDTQYF
TGTGCCAGTAGAGTGCCTAGCACAGATACGCAGTATTTT
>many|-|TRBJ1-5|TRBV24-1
CATSDFLGNQPQHF
TGTGCCACCAGTGATTTCCTAGGTAATCAGCCCCAGCATTTT
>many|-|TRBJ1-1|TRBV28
CASSSYSGFTEAFF
TGTGCCAGCAGCTCATACTCCGGGTTCACTGAAGCTTTCTTT